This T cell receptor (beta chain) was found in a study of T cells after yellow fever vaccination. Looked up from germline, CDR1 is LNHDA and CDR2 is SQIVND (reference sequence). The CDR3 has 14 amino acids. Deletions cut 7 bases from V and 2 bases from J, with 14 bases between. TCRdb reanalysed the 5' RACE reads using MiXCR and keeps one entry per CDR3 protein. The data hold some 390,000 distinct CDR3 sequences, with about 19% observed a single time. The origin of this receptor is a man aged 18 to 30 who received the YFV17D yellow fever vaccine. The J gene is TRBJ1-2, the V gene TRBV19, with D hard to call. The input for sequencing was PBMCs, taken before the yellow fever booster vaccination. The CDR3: CASTVRGGNYGYTF. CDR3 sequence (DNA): TGTGCCAGTACCGTCAGAGGAGGAAACTATGGCTACACCTTC.